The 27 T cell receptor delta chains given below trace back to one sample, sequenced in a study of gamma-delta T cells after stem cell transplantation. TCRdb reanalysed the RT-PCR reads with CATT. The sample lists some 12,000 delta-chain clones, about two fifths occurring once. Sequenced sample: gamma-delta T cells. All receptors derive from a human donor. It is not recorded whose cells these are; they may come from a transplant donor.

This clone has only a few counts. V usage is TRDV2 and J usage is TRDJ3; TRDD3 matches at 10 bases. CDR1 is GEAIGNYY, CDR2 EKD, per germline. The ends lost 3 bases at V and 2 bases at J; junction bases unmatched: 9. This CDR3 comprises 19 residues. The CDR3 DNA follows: TGTGCCTGTGACGCTCTACTGGGGGATCGCCCCTGGGACACCCGACAGATGTTTTTC. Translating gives CACDALLGDRPWDTRQMFF.

The CDR3 DNA is TGTGCTCTTGGGGACCCTCTTACTTCCTACTGGGGGATCGCCTACACCGATAAACTCATCTTT. This codes for CALGDPLTSYWGIAYTDKLIF. The rearrangement joins TRDV1 to TRDJ1, with TRDD3 matching over 10 bases. V shed 3 bases and J 0 bases; nucleotides not matched to a gene: 19. The CDR3 covers 21 residues. Germline-derived CDR1 and CDR2 are TSWWSYY and QGS.

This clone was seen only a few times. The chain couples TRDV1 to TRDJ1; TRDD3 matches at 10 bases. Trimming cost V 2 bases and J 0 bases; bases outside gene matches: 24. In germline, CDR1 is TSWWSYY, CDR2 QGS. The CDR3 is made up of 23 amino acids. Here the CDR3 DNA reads TGTGCTCTTGGGGAATCTCGGCTGCCCCGGCGTACTGGGGGATTCGCGTACACCGATAAACTCATCTTT. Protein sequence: CALGESRLPRRTGGFAYTDKLIF.

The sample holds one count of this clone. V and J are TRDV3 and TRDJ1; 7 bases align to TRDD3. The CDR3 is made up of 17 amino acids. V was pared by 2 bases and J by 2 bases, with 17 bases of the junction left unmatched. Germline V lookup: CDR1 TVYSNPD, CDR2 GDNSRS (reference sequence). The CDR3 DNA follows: TGTGCCTTTTTCGGGCTACTGGGGACTCCGGAAACCGATAAACTCATCTTT. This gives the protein CAFFGLLGTPETDKLIF.

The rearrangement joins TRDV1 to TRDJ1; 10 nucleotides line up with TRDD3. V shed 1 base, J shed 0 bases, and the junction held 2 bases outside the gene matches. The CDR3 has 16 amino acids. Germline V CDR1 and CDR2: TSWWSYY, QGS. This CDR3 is CALGEHWGMYTDKLIF. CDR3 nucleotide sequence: TGTGCTCTTGGGGAACACTGGGGGATGTACACCGATAAACTCATCTTT.

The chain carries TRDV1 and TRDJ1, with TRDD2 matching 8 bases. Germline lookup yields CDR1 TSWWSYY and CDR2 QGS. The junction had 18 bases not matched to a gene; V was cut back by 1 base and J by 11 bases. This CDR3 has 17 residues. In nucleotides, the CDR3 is TGTGCTCTTGGGGAACCTTCCTACGACCGTATGGGGCAGGGGCTCATCTTT. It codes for CALGEPSYDRMGQGLIF.

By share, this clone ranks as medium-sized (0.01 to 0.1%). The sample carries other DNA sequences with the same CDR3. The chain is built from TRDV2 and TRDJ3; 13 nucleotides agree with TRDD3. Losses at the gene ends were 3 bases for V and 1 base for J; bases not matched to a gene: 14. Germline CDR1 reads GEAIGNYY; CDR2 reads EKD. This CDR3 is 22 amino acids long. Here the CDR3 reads CACDPRLGDTSIGSWDTRQMFF. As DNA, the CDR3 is TGTGCCTGTGACCCCCGACTGGGGGATACGTCCATAGGGTCCTGGGACACCCGACAGATGTTTTTC.

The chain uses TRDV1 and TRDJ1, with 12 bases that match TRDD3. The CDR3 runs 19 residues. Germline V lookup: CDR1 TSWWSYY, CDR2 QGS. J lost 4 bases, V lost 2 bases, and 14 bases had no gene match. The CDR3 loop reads CALGECPYWGIPVSDKLIF. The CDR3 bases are TGTGCTCTTGGGGAATGTCCCTACTGGGGGATACCCGTGAGCGATAAACTCATCTTT.

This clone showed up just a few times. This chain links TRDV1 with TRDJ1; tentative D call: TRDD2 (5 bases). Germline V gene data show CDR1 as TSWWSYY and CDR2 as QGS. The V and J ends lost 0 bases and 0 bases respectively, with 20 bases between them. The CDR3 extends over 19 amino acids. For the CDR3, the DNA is TGTGCTCTTGGGGAACTCTGTAACCTACCCCTACTGTACACCGATAAACTCATCTTT. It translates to CALGELCNLPLLYTDKLIF.

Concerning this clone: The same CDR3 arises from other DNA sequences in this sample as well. CDR3 sequence reads: CALGEGGKLIF. CDR3 bases: TGTGCTCTTGGGGAGGGCGGAAAACTCATCTTT. This sequence joins TRDV1 and TRDJ1, with D unclear. The CDR3 has 11 amino acids. The germline V and J ends were trimmed by 3 bases and 8 bases, with 7 bases remaining between them. Germline loops: CDR1 TSWWSYY, CDR2 QGS.

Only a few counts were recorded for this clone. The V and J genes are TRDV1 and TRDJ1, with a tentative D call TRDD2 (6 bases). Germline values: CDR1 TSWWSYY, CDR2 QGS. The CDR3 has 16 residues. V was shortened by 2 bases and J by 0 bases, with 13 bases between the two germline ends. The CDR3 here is CALGEAPTAYTDKLIF. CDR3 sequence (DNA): TGTGCTCTTGGGGAAGCTCCTACAGCATACACCGATAAACTCATCTTT.

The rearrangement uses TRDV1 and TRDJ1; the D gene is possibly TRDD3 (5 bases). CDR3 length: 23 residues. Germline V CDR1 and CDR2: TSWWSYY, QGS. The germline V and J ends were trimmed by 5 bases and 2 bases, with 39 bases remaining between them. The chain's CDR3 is CALGPQYPPLRRRGVRETDKLIF. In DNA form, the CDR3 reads TGTGCTCTTGGGCCTCAATACCCCCCACTTCGGCGTAGGGGGGTACGGGAAACCGATAAACTCATCTTT.

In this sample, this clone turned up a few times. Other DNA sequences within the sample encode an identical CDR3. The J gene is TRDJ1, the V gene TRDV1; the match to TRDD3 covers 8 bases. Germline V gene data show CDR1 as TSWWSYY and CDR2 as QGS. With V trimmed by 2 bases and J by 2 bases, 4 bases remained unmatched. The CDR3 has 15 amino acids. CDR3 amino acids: CALGEMGDCTDKLIF. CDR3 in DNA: TGTGCTCTTGGGGAAATGGGGGATTGTACCGATAAACTCATCTTT.

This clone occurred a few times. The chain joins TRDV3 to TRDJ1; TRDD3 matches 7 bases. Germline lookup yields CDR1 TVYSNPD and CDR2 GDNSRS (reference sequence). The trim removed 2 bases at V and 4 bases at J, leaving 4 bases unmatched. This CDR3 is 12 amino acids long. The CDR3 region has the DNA TGTGCCTTTTGGGGGACGTACGATAAACTCATCTTT. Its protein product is CAFWGTYDKLIF.

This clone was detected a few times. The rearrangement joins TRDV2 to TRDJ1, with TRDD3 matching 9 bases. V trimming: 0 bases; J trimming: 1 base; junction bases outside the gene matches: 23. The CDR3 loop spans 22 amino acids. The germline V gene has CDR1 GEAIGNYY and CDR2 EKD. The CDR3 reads CACDTAPNTGGPALLCTDKLIF. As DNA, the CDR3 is TGTGCCTGTGACACCGCCCCTAATACTGGGGGACCAGCCTTATTATGCACCGATAAACTCATCTTT.

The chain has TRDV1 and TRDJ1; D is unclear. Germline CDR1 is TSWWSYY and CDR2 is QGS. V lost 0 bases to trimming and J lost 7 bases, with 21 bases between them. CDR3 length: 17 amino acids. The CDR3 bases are TGTGCTCTTGGGGAACTAAATCGCTCGCCCGGGCGAGGTAAACTCATCTTT. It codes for CALGELNRSPGRGKLIF.

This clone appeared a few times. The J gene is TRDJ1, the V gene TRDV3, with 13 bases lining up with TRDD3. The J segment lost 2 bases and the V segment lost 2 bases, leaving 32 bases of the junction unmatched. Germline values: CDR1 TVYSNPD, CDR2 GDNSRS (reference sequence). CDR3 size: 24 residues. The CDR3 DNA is TGTGCCTTTTGGGACCTTCCTACGAGGCCCGGTTTTACTGGGGGATACGGAGGAACCGATAAACTCATCTTT. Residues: CAFWDLPTRPGFTGGYGGTDKLIF.

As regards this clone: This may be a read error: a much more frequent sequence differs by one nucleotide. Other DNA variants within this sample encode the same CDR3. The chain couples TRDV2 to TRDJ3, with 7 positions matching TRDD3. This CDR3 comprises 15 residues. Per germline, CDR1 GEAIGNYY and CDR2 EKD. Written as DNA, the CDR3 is TGTGCCTGTGACTGGGGGACCTGGGACACCCGGCAGATGTTTTTC. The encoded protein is CACDWGTWDTRQMFF.

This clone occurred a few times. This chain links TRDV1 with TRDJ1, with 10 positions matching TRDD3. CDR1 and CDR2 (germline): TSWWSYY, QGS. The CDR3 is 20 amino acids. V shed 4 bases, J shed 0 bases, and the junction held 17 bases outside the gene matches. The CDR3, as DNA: TGTGCTCTTGGGGCCCTTAGTTTCCTGAACTGGGGGATTTACACCGATAAACTCATCTTT. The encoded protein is CALGALSFLNWGIYTDKLIF.

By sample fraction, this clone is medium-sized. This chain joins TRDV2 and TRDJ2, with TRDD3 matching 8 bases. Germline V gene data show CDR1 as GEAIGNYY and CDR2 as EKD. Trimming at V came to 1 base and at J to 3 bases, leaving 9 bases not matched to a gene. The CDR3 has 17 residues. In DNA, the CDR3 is TGTGCCTGTGACACTATTATTACTGGGGGCCTGACAGCACAACTCTTCTTT. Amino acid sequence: CACDTIITGGLTAQLFF.

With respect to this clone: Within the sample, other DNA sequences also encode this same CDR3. The CDR3 nucleotides read TGTGCCTGTGACACCGGGTACACTGGGGGACCCGGTGAGACTGATAAACTCATCTTT. Amino acids: CACDTGYTGGPGETDKLIF. The gene calls are TRDV2 and TRDJ1; TRDD3 matches 9 bases. V shed 0 bases, J shed 5 bases, and the junction held 18 bases outside the gene matches. Germline-derived CDR1 and CDR2 are GEAIGNYY and EKD. The CDR3 has 19 residues.

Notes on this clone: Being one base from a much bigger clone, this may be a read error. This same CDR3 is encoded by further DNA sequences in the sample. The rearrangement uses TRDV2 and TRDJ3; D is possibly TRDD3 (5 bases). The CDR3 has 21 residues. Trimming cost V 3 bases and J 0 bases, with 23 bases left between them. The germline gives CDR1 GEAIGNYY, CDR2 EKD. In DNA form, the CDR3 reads TGTGCCTGTGACCTCTTAGAGGGCTACAAGGGGAGCTCCTGGGACACCCGACAGATGTTTTTC. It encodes CACDLLEGYKGSSWDTRQMFF.

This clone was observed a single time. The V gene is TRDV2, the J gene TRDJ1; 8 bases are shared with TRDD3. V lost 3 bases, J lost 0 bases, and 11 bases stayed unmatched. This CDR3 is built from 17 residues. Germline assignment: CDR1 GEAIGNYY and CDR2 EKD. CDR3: CACDPLYWGPYTDKLIF. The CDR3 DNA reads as TGTGCCTGTGACCCGCTATACTGGGGGCCGTACACCGATAAACTCATCTTT.

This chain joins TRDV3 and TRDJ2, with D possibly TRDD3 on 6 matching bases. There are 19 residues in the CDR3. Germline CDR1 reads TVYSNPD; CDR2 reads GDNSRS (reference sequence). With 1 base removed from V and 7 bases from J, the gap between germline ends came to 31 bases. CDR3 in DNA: TGTGCCTTTAAAAGATGGGCCGCGGTACTGGGAATTAAGGGAGCACAACTCTTCTTT. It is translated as CAFKRWAAVLGIKGAQLFF.

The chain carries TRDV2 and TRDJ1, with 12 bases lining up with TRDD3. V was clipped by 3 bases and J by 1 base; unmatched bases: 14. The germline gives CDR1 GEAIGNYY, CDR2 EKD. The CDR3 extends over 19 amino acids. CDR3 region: CACDALLGDTVFSTDKLIF. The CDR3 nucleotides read TGTGCCTGTGACGCCTTACTGGGGGATACAGTGTTTTCCACCGATAAACTCATCTTT.

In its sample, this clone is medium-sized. DNA of the CDR3: TGTGCCTGTGACGGGGGATATCCTACAGCACAACTCTTCTTT. It specifies CACDGGYPTAQLFF. The V and J genes are TRDV2 and TRDJ2, with 8 bases fitting TRDD3. Germline-derived CDR1 and CDR2 are GEAIGNYY and EKD. The CDR3 runs 14 residues. V was clipped by 3 bases and J by 5 bases; unmatched bases: 4.

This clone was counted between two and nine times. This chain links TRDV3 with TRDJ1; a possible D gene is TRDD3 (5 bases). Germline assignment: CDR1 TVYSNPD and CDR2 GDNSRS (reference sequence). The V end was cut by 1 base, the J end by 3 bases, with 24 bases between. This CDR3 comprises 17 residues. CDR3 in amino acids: CAFKVVRGLLIADKLIF. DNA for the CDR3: TGTGCCTTTAAGGTGGTTCGGGGACTCCTGATTGCCGATAAACTCATCTTT.